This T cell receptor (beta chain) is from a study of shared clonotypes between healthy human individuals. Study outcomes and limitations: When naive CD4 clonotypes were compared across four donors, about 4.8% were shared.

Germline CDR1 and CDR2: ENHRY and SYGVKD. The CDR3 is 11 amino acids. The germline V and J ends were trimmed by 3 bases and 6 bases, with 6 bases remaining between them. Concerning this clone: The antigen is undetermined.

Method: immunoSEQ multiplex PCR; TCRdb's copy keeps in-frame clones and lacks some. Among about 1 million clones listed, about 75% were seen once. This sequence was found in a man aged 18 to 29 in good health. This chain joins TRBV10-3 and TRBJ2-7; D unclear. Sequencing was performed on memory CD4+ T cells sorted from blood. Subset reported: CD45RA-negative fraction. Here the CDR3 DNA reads TGTGCCATCAGTGACCTATTCGAGCAGTACTTC. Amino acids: CAISDLFEQYF.